This TCR beta chain was documented in a study of blood T cells in healthy people across ages. The study, taken as a whole, reports: Versus aged donors, long-lived donors had higher diversity and more naive CD4+ cells.

Germline values: CDR1 SGHTA, CDR2 FQGNSA. The CDR3 sequence is 17 residues long. Primers used in a second PCR of about 6 to 11 cycles were a sample-barcoded 5' primer and a J-beta primer mix. TCRdb reanalysed the 5' RACE reads using MiXCR and keeps one entry per CDR3 protein. The sample records about 780,000 distinct CDR3 sequences, less than 60% being singletons. Each sample had at least 6 million PBMCs isolated. As for this clonotype: No antigen is known for it.

The source is a man at least 80 years old in good health. Material: blood. V usage is TRBV7-2 and J usage is TRBJ2-1; TRBD2 aligns across 10 bases. The last part of the DNA fits TRBJ2-7 better; the J call may be wrong. The DNA for the CDR3 is TGTGCCAGCAGCTTAAACCTCGGGACTAGCGTATTCAATGAGCAGTACTTC. Its translation: CASSLNLGTSVFNEQYF.